The entry that follows covers one T cell receptor beta chain sequence. No antigen is known for it. Excluded were patients having autoimmune disease history or systemic immunosuppression. The table came from immunoSEQ multiplex PCR; TCRdb's copy has only in-frame clones and leaves some out. This sample yields roughly 96,000 clones, of which approximately 80% are seen a single time; around 5.8% belongs to the top ten. These data are taken from a study of OX40 agonist ivuxolimab in advanced cancers. There are 12 residues in the CDR3. Germline V lookup: CDR1 SGDLS, CDR2 YYNGEE. Trimming stripped 0 bases from V and 4 bases from J, with 4 bases between. Study results and caveats: Compared with CD4+, CD8+ T cells on average had more expanded clones.

Material: CD4+ or CD8+ T cells sorted from blood, obtained in a trial of the OX40 agonist ivuxolimab. The J gene is TRBJ1-2, the V gene TRBV9; D call uncertain. This receptor was taken from an adult with an advanced solid tumor such as melanoma, head and neck, liver or kidney cancer. The CDR3 DNA reads TGTGCCAGCAGCGTAGCCAGCTATGGCTACACCTTC. This encodes CASSVASYGYTF.